The 25 T cell receptor beta chains in this list originate from one sample, sequenced in a study of T cell responses to AZD1222 COVID-19 vaccine. Assay used: immunoSEQ multiplex PCR; TCRdb lists only in-frame clones, some missing. The sample lists 150,000 to 250,000 clones; roughly nine tenths were seen once. Sequenced material: peripheral blood, taken 28 days after the second AZD1222 dose. Every receptor here comes from an adult who received the AZD1222 COVID-19 vaccine.

The chain is built from TRBV11-3 and TRBJ2-1; D ambiguous. Germline CDR1 SGHNT, CDR2 YENEEA. This CDR3 is 13 amino acids long. With 1 base removed from V and 6 bases from J, the gap between germline ends came to 7 bases. As DNA, the CDR3 is TGTGCCAGCAGCTTAGGAGTTATCAATGAGCAGTTCTTC. Translating it yields CASSLGVINEQFF.

DNA for the CDR3: TGTGCCAGCAGCAAAGGGGACAGGGTTACAGATACGCAGTATTTT. Amino acids: CASSKGDRVTDTQYF. J is TRBJ2-3 and V is TRBV7-9, with TRBD1 identical over 9 bases. The J segment lost 3 bases and the V segment lost 5 bases, leaving 6 bases of the junction unmatched. The CDR3 has 15 residues. CDR1 and CDR2 (germline): SEHNR, FQNEAQ (reference sequence).

The chain uses TRBV6-5 and TRBJ1-5; 9 bases align to TRBD1. CDR3 length: 15 residues. V was clipped by 6 bases and J by 0 bases; unmatched bases: 3. The germline CDR1 and CDR2 sequences are MNHEY and SVGAGI. CDR3 residues: CASRADRGSNQPQHF. CDR3 bases: TGTGCCAGCAGGGCGGACAGGGGTAGCAATCAGCCCCAGCATTTT.

V usage is TRBV10-1 and J usage is TRBJ2-5; D might be TRBD2 (6 bases). Germline V gene lookup returns CDR1 WNHNN and CDR2 SYGVQD (reference sequence). CDR3 length: 13 residues. V lost 4 bases to trimming and J lost 4 bases, with 10 bases between them. CDR3 region: CASSGSGVETQYF. The CDR3, as DNA: TGCGCCAGCAGTGGTTCGGGGGTAGAGACCCAGTACTTC.

This clone turned up a few times. This chain connects TRBV5-4 to TRBJ2-7, with D unclear. The CDR3 runs 16 residues. Trimming removed 3 bases from V and 2 bases from J, with 18 bases in between. CDR1 is SGHNT, CDR2 YYREEE, per germline (reference sequence). This CDR3 reads CASSSPGKSTPYEQYF. The CDR3 DNA is TGTGCCAGCAGCTCCCCTGGGAAATCGACACCCTACGAGCAGTACTTC.

This chain joins TRBV7-2 and TRBJ2-7, with D possibly TRBD1 on 5 matching bases. Trimming removed 0 bases from V and 2 bases from J, with 11 bases in between. The CDR3 length is 15 residues. Germline CDR1 reads SGHTA; CDR2 reads FQGNSA. Here the CDR3 DNA reads TGTGCCAGCAGCTTAGCCTTCCTAGGGGCCTACGAGCAGTACTTC. Protein: CASSLAFLGAYEQYF. Based on the CDR3 plus reference TRBV7-2 and TRBJ2-7, the full variable domain is GAGVSQSPSNKVTEKGKDVELRCDPISGHTALYWYRQSLGQGLEFLIYFQGNSAPDKSGLPSDRFSAERTGGSVSTLTIQRTQQEDSAVYLCASSLAFLGAYEQYFGPGTRLTVT.

The rearrangement links TRBV2 to TRBJ2-7, with TRBD2 matching 8 bases. The trim removed 6 bases at V and 1 base at J, leaving 14 bases unmatched. CDR1 is SNHLY and CDR2 is FYNNEI in the germline V gene. CDR3 size: 17 residues. The CDR3 loop reads CASRDSPGLGGSYEQYF. Written as DNA, the CDR3 is TGTGCCAGCAGGGACTCGCCGGGACTAGGGGGATCCTACGAGCAGTACTTC.

The chain is built from TRBV5-5 and TRBJ2-5; 11 bases are shared with TRBD1. The germline V gene has CDR1 SGHKS and CDR2 YYEKEE (reference sequence). With 4 bases clipped from V and 1 base from J, the junction kept 6 bases outside the gene matches. The CDR3 is 16 residues long. The DNA of the CDR3 is TGTGCCAGCAGCCGGCGGACAGGGGGCCCCCAAGAGACCCAGTACTTC. Translation: CASSRRTGGPQETQYF.

The chain couples TRBV12-1 to TRBJ2-5; TRBD2 is taken as the D call from the table, unchecked against the DNA. TRBV12-1 is deemed a pseudogene. This CDR3 is built from 18 residues. CDR3 coding DNA: TGTGCCAGCAGCTCCCAGAGGACTAGCAGGGAGACGGAGGAGACCCAGTACTTC. Translating gives CASSSQRTSRETEETQYF.

The chain combines TRBV6-5 with TRBJ1-5; the D gene is possibly TRBD1 (6 bases). Germline assignment: CDR1 MNHEY and CDR2 SVGAGI. The CDR3 sequence is 15 residues long. V was cut by 6 bases and J by 5 bases, with 17 bases left in between. The CDR3, as DNA: TGTGCCAGCAGCCGGGGGGCAGATGGTTATCAGCCCCAGCATTTT. Translation gives CASSRGADGYQPQHF.

The chain combines TRBV6-2 or TRBV6-3 with TRBJ2-7, with TRBD1 as a possible D gene (6 bases). CDR1 MNHEY and CDR2 SVGEGT come from the germline V gene. V lost 4 bases, J lost 6 bases, and 10 bases lay in between. This CDR3 has 12 residues. The CDR3 DNA sequence: TGTGCCAGCAGTTGGACAGTCTTCGAGCAGTACTTC. It encodes CASSWTVFEQYF.

The chain couples TRBV2 to TRBJ2-7; D unclear. The germline gives CDR1 SNHLY, CDR2 FYNNEI. The CDR3 is 11 residues long. V lost 8 bases to trimming and J lost 2 bases, with 7 bases between them. CDR3 in DNA: TGTGCCAGCCTTTATACCTACGAGCAGTACTTC. Translated: CASLYTYEQYF.

DNA of the CDR3: TGTGCCAGCACCCTGAGTATGAACACTGAAGCTTTCTTT. Translation: CASTLSMNTEAFF. This chain connects TRBV28 to TRBJ1-1; D not resolved. The V gene's germline CDR1 is MDHEN and CDR2 SYDVKM. This CDR3 has 13 residues. V was trimmed by 7 bases and J by 0 bases, leaving 9 bases between them.

This chain connects TRBV9 to TRBJ1-5; D ambiguous. Germline lookup yields CDR1 SGDLS and CDR2 YYNGEE. CDR3 length: 11 residues. Trimming took 2 bases from V and 9 from J, leaving 6 bases between them. The CDR3 here is CASSVPTPQHF. DNA for the CDR3: TGTGCCAGCAGCGTCCCAACGCCCCAGCATTTT.

The chain links TRBV4-2 to TRBJ2-7; 7 bases line up with TRBD2. Unmatched junction bases numbered 19, after V lost 4 bases and J lost 4 bases. The germline CDR1 and CDR2 sequences are LGHNA and YNFKEQ. The CDR3 is 18 residues long. As DNA, the CDR3 is TGTGCCAGCAGCCGAGTCCTCCTGGACGCGGGAGAAAGTTACGAGCAGTACTTC. This sequence encodes CASSRVLLDAGESYEQYF.

The chain recombines TRBV14 with TRBJ2-7; D uncertain. Germline CDR1 and CDR2: SGHDN and FVKESK. The CDR3 extends over 16 amino acids. Trimming took off 5 bases at V and 2 bases at J, with 19 bases between the two ends. CDR3 nucleotides: TGTGCCAGCAGCGAGCCGCTAGTCTGGATCCCCTACGAGCAGTACTTC. Protein: CASSEPLVWIPYEQYF.

The V call is TRBV4-1, the J call TRBJ2-7; 7 bases match TRBD1. CDR1 is MGHRA, CDR2 YSYEKL, per germline. V lost 4 bases to trimming and J lost 3 bases; unmatched junction nucleotides: 6. The CDR3 consists of 14 residues. CDR3 DNA sequence: TGCGCCAGCAGCCCTCTCCGACAGGGCTACGAGCAGTACTTC. It is translated as CASSPLRQGYEQYF.

V is TRBV5-1 and J is TRBJ1-3; weak D call: TRBD1 (6 bases). CDR3 length: 14 amino acids. CDR1 and CDR2 from the germline V gene are SGHRS and YFSETQ. V was pared by 4 bases and J by 6 bases, with 14 bases between. Written as DNA, the CDR3 is TGCGCCAGCAGCCCCGAGGGGGGGCTAAACACCATATATTTT. It translates to CASSPEGGLNTIYF.

This sequence joins TRBV23-1 and TRBJ1-4, with D hard to call. TRBV23-1 carries the ORF label, with uncertain function. This CDR3 region has 15 residues. V was trimmed by 4 bases and J by 1 base, leaving 10 bases between them. CDR3 DNA: TGCGCCAGCAGTCCCGCTGGAATAACTAATGAAAAACTGTTTTTT. Encoded protein: CASSPAGITNEKLFF.

This clone appeared a single time. The V gene is TRBV5-5, the J gene TRBJ1-3; weak D call: TRBD1 (5 bases). Trimming left V 2 bases short and J 0 bases short, with 21 bases between. This CDR3 is built from 19 residues. Germline lookup yields CDR1 SGHKS and CDR2 YYEKEE (reference sequence). This CDR3 reads CASSFGQGLLTTSGNTIYF. CDR3 sequence (DNA): TGTGCCAGCAGCTTTGGCCAGGGTTTACTTACCACCTCTGGAAACACCATATATTTT.

The chain uses TRBV27 and TRBJ1-1; 8 positions match TRBD1. CDR1 and CDR2 (germline): MNHEY, SMNVEV (reference sequence). V gave up 2 bases and J gave up 1 base; unmatched junction bases: 9. This CDR3 has 17 amino acids. The CDR3 DNA reads TGTGCCAGCAGTTTAGGCAGGGGGCGCCGGGAGAACACTGAAGCTTTCTTT. Its translation: CASSLGRGRRENTEAFF.

There are a few counts of this clone. The J gene is TRBJ2-3, the V gene TRBV5-1, with TRBD1 matching over 8 bases. The CDR3 totals 18 residues. With V trimmed by 0 bases and J by 6 bases, 15 bases remained unmatched. CDR1 SGHRS and CDR2 YFSETQ come from the germline V gene. The CDR3 DNA sequence: TGCGCCAGCAGCTTGGGGTCTTACAGGGGGAGGTTCAGGGATACGCAGTATTTT. This gives the protein CASSLGSYRGRFRDTQYF. Using reference TRBV5-1 and TRBJ2-3 for the parts outside the CDR3, the full variable domain is KAGVTQTPRYLIKTRGQQVTLSCSPISGHRSVSWYQQTPGQGLQFLFEYFSETQRNKGNFPGRFSGRQFSNSRSEMNVSTLELGDSALYLCASSLGSYRGRFRDTQYFGPGTRLTVL.

The chain recombines TRBV6-2 or TRBV6-3 with TRBJ2-7; possibly TRBD2 for D (6 bases). From germline, CDR1 is MNHEY and CDR2 SVGEGT. CDR3 length: 14 residues. Trimming took off 4 bases at V and 2 bases at J, with 12 bases between the two ends. The CDR3, as DNA: TGTGCCAGCAGTTCCGGGACTTACGCCTACGAGCAGTACTTC. Protein sequence: CASSSGTYAYEQYF.

This chain joins TRBV28 and TRBJ2-7; the D gene is possibly TRBD2 (5 bases). The CDR3 is 15 residues long. V was shortened by 5 bases and J by 2 bases, with 16 bases between the two germline ends. In germline, CDR1 is MDHEN, CDR2 SYDVKM. The CDR3 is CASSRGGRWTYEQYF. The CDR3 DNA reads TGTGCCAGCAGTCGCGGCGGGCGGTGGACCTACGAGCAGTACTTC.

In its sample, this clone was seen once. J is TRBJ1-5 and V is TRBV27, with D maybe TRBD1 (5 bases). V was pared by 6 bases and J by 6 bases, with 24 bases between. The CDR3 length is 17 residues. CDR1 is MNHEY, CDR2 SMNVEV, per germline (reference sequence). CDR3 sequence: CASRVRIVTGFSQPQHF. The CDR3 DNA reads TGTGCCAGCAGGGTACGGATCGTAACAGGTTTCTCTCAGCCCCAGCATTTT.